The present entry profiles one T cell receptor beta chain with its context. Different DNA sequences within this sample yield the same CDR3. This specimen comes from a study of blood T cell repertoires in COVID-19. About the research overall: The samples span acute and convalescent COVID-19 from the United States, Italy and Spain. T cells, B-cell-depleted T cells, or PBMCs supplied cDNA or gDNA.

Per the original methods: Amplification of reference gene primers was used by the study to estimate nucleated cell counts. Sequencing was performed with immunoSEQ multiplex PCR; in TCRdb, only in-frame clones are kept and a portion is missing. V and J calls and clone size come straight from that table; D and trimming were deduced from the DNA. The sample shows more than 90,000 clones, 82% of them seen only once. V dropped 4 bases and J dropped 4 bases, with 5 bases sitting between them. Germline V gene sequence: CDR1 MDHEN, CDR2 SYDVKM. This CDR3 has 12 amino acids. This clonotype originated in a man older than 75 with acute or convalescent COVID-19. This sequence joins TRBV28 and TRBJ1-5; D is ambiguous. The source material was peripheral blood. The CDR3 protein is CASSSLNQPQHF. CDR3 bases: TGTGCCAGCAGTTCCCTAAATCAGCCCCAGCATTTT.